This T cell receptor (beta chain) emerged from a study of T cell changes during pregnancy in multiple sclerosis. Profiling relied on immunoSEQ multiplex PCR, and the TCRdb table lists in-frame clones only, not all of them. The data contain some 28,000 clones, 75% to 90% of them singletons. There are a few counts of this clone. This TCR was recovered from a female donor in good health, enrolled as a control in a pregnancy study. The source was CD4+ T cells from peripheral blood mononuclear cells, collected in the first trimester of pregnancy.

The CDR3: CASSPTGPFSTDTQYF. As DNA, the CDR3 is TGTGCCAGCTCACCTACAGGGCCATTTAGCACAGATACGCAGTATTTT. This chain joins TRBV18 and TRBJ2-3, with TRBD1 as a possible D gene (6 bases). From germline, CDR1 is KGHSH and CDR2 LQKENI. The CDR3 is 16 amino acids. V lost 3 bases to trimming and J lost 0 bases, with 13 bases between them.